This TCR beta chain comes out of a study of CDR3 diversity in severe acne (dated by TCRdb to between 2018 and 2021). Concerning this clonotype: Its specific antigen is unknown. This may arise from a read error, as a much more abundant clone is one base away.

The library was produced with PCR. The sample was run on an Illumina HiSeq 2000. Using fastp trimming at Q25 and MiXCR clonotype assembly, TCRdb reanalyzed the public sequencing data and kept in-frame beta chains. When rows share a CDR3 protein, they turn into one entry using the most common DNA and genes. The sample data list over 100,000 distinct CDR3 sequences, and roughly half of these were observed just once. The top ten hold over 10% of the sample. V and J lose 8 bases and 4 bases, and a span of 12 bases separates them. The CDR3 goes from the cysteine to the phenylalanine over 13 residues. Kept here is only the CDR3 DNA, which spans 39 bases and is read in frame from base 1. From a lookup of the germline V gene, CDR1 and CDR2 are SNHLY and FYNNEI.

The V gene is TRBV2 and the J gene is TRBJ1-5, with a tentative D gene TRBD1 over 6 matching bases. This clonotype originated in a male donor with acne. Sequences were obtained from blood. The sequenced DNA is TGTGCCAGCGAAGACAGGTCTAATCAGCCCCAGCATTTT. It specifies CASEDRSNQPQHF.